These 3 T cell receptor beta chains came from one sample sequenced in a study of T cells in Graves' hyperthyroidism and ophthalmopathy. From RNA transcripts, TCR beta CDR3 regions were amplified. Using the HTBI primer set, a first-round RT-PCR was run on the TCR CDR3. Each CDR3 protein gets one entry after TCRdb re-called the multiplex PCR reads with MiXCR. There are about 640,000 distinct CDR3 sequences in the sample; roughly 15% occur only once, and around an eighth lies in the top ten. The source material was blood. All receptors come from a woman aged 45-60 years with Graves' ophthalmopathy.

At least ten counts were recorded for this clonotype. The CDR3 spells CASSPRDRDYEQYF. The CDR3 DNA is TGTGCCAGCAGCCCTCGGGACAGGGACTACGAGCAGTACTTC. The V call is TRBV3-1, the J call TRBJ2-7; 9 nucleotides align to TRBD1. Trimming cost V 4 bases and J 3 bases; bases outside gene matches: 4. The germline CDR1 and CDR2 sequences are LGHDT and YNNKEL (reference sequence). The CDR3 is made up of 14 amino acids.

Many counts were recorded for this clonotype. The chain couples TRBV11-1 to TRBJ2-1; 8 bases fit TRBD2. Germline V gene lookup returns CDR1 SGHAT and CDR2 FQDESV (reference sequence). This CDR3 has 15 residues. J was trimmed by 0 bases and V by 3 bases; bases with no gene match: 1. The CDR3 nucleotides are TGTGCCAGCAGCTTTAGCGGGGCCTCCTACAATGAGCAGTTCTTC. This encodes CASSFSGASYNEQFF.

A word on this clonotype: This may stem from a read error, because a much larger clone lies one nucleotide away. The V and J genes are TRBV5-1 and TRBJ2-1; 14 bases map to TRBD2. The V gene's germline CDR1 is SGHRS and CDR2 YFSETQ. The CDR3 length is 15 residues. Trimming took 3 bases from V and 12 from J; bases not matched to a gene: 8. The CDR3, as DNA: TGCGCCAGCAGCTCGGGAGGACTAGCGGGAGGAGGGCAGTTCTTC. This gives the protein CASSSGGLAGGGQFF.